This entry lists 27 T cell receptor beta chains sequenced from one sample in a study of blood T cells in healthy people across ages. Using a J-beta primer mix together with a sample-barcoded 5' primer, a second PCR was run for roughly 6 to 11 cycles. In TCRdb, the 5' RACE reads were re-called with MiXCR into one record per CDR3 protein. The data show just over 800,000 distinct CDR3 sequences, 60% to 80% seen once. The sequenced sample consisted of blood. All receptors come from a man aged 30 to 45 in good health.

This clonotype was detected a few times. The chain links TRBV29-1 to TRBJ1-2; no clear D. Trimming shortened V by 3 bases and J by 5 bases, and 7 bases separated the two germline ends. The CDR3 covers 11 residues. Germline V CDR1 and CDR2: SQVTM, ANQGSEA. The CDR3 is CSVERRYGYTF. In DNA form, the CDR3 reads TGCAGCGTTGAGCGCCGTTATGGCTACACCTTC.

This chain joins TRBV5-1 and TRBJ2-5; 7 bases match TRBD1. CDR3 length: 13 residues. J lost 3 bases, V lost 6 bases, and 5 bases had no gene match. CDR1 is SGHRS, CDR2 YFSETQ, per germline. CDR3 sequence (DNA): TGCGCCAGCATCGACAGGGACGAAGAGACCCAGTACTTC. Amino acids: CASIDRDEETQYF.

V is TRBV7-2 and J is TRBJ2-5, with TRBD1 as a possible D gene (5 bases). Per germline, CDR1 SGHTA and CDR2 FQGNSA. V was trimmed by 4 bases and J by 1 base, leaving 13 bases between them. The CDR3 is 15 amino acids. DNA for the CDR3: TGTGCCAGCAGCTCCGGTAGGGGCGGCCAAGAGACCCAGTACTTC. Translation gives CASSSGRGGQETQYF. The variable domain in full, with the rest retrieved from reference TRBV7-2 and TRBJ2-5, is GAGVSQSPSNKVTEKGKDVELRCDPISGHTALYWYRQSLGQGLEFLIYFQGNSAPDKSGLPSDRFSAERTGGSVSTLTIQRTQQEDSAVYLCASSSGRGGQETQYFGPGTRLLVL.

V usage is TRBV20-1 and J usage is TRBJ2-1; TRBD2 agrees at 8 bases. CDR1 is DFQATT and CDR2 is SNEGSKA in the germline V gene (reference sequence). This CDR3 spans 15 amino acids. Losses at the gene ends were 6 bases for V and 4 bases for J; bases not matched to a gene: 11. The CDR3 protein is CSAPNPERGYNEQFF. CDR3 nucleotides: TGCAGTGCCCCCAACCCCGAGCGGGGGTACAATGAGCAGTTCTTC.

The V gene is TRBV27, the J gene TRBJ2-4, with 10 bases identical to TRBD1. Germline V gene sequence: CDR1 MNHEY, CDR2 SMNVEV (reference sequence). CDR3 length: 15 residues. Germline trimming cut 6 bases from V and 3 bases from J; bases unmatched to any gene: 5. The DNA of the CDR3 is TGTGCCAGCAGCCGGGACAGGGGAGGCAAAAACATTCAGTACTTC. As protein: CASSRDRGGKNIQYF.

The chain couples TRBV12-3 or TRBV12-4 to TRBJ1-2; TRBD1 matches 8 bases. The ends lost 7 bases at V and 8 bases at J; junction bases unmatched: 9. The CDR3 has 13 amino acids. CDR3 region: CASIPQGAGGYTF. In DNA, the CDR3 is TGTGCCAGCATACCCCAGGGGGCAGGCGGCTACACCTTC.

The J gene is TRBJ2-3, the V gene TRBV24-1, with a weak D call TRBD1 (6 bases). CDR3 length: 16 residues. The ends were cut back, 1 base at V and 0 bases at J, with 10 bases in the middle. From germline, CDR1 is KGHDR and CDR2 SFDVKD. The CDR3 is CATSDFGGPSTDTQYF. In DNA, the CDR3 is TGTGCCACCAGTGATTTTGGGGGCCCAAGCACAGATACGCAGTATTTT.

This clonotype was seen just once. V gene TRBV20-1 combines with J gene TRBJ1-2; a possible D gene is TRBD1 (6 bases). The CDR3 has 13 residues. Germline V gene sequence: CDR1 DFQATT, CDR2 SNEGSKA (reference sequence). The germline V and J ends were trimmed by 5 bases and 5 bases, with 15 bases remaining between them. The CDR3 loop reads CSAQRTQGYGYTF. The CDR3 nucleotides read TGCAGTGCTCAACGTACACAGGGATATGGCTACACCTTC.

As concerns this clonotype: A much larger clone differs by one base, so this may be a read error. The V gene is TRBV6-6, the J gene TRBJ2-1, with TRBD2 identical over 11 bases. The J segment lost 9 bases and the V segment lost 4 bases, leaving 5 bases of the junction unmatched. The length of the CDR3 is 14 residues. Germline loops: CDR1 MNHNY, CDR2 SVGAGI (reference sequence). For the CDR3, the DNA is TGTGCCAGCAGTTCACTAGCGGGGGACACTGAGCAGTTCTTC. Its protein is CASSSLAGDTEQFF.

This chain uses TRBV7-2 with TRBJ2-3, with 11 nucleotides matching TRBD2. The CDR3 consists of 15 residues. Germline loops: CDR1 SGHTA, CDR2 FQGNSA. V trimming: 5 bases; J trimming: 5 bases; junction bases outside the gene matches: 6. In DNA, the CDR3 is TGTGCCAGCAGCCGTAGCGGGGGGGCCCTAGATACGCAGTATTTT. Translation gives CASSRSGGALDTQYF.

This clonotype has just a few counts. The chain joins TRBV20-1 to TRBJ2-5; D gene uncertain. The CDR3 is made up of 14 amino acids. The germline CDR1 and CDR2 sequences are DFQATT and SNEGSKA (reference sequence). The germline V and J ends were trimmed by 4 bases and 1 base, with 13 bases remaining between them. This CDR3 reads CSATDVSSQETQYF. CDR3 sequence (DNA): TGCAGTGCTACGGACGTGTCCTCCCAAGAGACCCAGTACTTC.

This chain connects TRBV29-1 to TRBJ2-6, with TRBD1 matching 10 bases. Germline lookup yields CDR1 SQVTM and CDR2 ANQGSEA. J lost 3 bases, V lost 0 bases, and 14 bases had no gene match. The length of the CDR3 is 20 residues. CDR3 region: CSVEDSVLGTGALGANVLTF. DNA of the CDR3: TGCAGCGTTGAAGATTCTGTACTCGGGACAGGGGCGCTTGGGGCCAACGTCCTGACTTTC.

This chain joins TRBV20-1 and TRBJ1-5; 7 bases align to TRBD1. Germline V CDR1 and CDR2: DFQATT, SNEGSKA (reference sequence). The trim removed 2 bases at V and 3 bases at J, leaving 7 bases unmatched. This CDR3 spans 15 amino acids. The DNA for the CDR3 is TGCAGTGCTAGACCCGCGACAGGGTCCAATCAGCCCCAGCATTTT. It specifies CSARPATGSNQPQHF.

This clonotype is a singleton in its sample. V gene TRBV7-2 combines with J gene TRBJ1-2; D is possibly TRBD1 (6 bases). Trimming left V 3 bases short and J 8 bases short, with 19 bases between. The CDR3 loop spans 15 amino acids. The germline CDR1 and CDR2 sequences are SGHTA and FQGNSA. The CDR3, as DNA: TGTGCCAGCAGCTTCCCCGGGTCTAGGGGGGAAGGCTACACCTTC. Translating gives CASSFPGSRGEGYTF. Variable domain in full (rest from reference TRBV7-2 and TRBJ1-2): GAGVSQSPSNKVTEKGKDVELRCDPISGHTALYWYRQSLGQGLEFLIYFQGNSAPDKSGLPSDRFSAERTGGSVSTLTIQRTQQEDSAVYLCASSFPGSRGEGYTFGSGTRLTVV.

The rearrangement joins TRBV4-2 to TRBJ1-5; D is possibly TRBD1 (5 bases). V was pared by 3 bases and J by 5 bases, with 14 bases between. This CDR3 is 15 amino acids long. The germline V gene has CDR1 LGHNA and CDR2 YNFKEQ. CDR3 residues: CASSHPGPGYQPQHF. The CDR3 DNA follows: TGTGCCAGCAGCCATCCGGGACCGGGTTATCAGCCCCAGCATTTT.

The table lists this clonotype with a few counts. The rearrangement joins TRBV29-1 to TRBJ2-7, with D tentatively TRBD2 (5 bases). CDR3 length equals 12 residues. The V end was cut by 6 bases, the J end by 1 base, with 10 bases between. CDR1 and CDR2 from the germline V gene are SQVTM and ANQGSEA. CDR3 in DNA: TGCAGCGTGTTGACTATGTCCTACGAGCAGTACTTC. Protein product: CSVLTMSYEQYF.

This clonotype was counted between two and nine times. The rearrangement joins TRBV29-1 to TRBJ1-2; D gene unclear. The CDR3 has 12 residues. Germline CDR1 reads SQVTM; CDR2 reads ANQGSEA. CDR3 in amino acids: CTYRETANGYTF. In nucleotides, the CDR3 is TGCACCTATCGGGAAACGGCCAATGGCTACACCTTC. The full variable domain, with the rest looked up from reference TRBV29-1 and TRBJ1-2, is SAVISQKPSRDICQRGTSLTIQCQVDSQVTMMFWYRQQPGQSLTLIATANQGSEATYESGFVIDKFPISRPNLTFSTLTVSNMSPEDSSIYLCTYRETANGYTFGSGTRLTVV.

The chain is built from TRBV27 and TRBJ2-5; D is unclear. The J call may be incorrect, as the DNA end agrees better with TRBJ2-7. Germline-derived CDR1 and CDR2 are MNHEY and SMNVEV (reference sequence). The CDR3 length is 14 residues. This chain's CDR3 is CASSFERIVGEQYF. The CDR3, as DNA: TGTGCCAGCAGTTTTGAACGGATCGTTGGCGAGCAGTACTTC.

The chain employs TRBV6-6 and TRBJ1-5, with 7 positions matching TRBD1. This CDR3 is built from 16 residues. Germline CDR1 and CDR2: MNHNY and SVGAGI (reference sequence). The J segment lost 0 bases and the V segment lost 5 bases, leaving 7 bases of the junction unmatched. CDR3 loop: CASSRGQEYSNQPQHF. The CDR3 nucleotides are TGTGCCAGCAGTCGCGGACAGGAATATAGCAATCAGCCCCAGCATTTT.

CDR3 region: CASSSQGQNQETQYF. The CDR3 region has the DNA TGTGCCAGCAGCTCACAGGGACAGAACCAAGAGACCCAGTACTTC. The chain employs TRBV5-5 and TRBJ2-5; 7 bases line up with TRBD1. V shed 3 bases, J shed 0 bases, and the junction held 5 bases outside the gene matches. This CDR3 spans 15 amino acids. The germline gives CDR1 SGHKS, CDR2 YYEKEE (reference sequence).

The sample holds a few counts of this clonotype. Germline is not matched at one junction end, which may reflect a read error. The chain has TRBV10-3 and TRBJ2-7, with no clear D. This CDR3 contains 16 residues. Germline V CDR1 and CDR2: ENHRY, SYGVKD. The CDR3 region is CAISESTSFSSNEQYF. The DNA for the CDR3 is TGTGCCATTAGTGAGTCGACGTCGTTTAGCTCTAACGAGCAGTACTTC.

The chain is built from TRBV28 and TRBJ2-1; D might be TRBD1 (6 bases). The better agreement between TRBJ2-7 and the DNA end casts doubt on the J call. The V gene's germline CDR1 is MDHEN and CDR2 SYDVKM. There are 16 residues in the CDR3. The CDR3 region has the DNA TGTGCCAGCAGTCTCCAAACAGGGACACTCCTGGGAGAGCAGTACTTC. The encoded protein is CASSLQTGTLLGEQYF.

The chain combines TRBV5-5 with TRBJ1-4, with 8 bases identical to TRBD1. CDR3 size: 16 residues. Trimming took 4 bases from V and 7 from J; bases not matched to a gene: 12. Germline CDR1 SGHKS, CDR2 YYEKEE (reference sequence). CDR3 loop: CASSLGLQGVFEKLFF. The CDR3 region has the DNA TGTGCCAGCAGCCTAGGACTACAGGGGGTTTTTGAAAAACTGTTTTTT. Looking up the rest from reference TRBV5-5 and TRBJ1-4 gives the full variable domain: DAGVTQSPTHLIKTRGQQVTLRCSPISGHKSVSWYQQVLGQGPQFIFQYYEKEERGRGNFPDRFSARQFPNYSSELNVNALLLGDSALYLCASSLGLQGVFEKLFFGSGTQLSVL.

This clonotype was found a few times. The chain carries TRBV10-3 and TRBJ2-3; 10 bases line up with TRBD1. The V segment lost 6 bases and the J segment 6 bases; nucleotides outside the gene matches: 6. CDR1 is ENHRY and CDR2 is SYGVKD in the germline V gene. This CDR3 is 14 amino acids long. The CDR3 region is CAISGDRGTDTQYF. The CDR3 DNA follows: TGTGCCATCAGCGGGGACAGGGGAACCGATACGCAGTATTTT.

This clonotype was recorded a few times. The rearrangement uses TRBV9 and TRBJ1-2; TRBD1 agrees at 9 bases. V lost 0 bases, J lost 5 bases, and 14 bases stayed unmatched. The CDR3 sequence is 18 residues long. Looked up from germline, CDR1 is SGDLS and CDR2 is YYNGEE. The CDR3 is CASSVGGTGSALPYGYTF. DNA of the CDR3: TGTGCCAGCAGCGTAGGCGGGACAGGGTCGGCCCTTCCTTATGGCTACACCTTC.

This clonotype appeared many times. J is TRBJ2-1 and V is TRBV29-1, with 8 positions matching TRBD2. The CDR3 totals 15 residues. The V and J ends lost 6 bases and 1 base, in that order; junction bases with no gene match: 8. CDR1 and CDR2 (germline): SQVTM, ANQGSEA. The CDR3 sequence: CSVSGAGDSYNEQFF. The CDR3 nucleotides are TGCAGCGTGTCGGGAGCGGGGGATTCCTACAATGAGCAGTTCTTC.

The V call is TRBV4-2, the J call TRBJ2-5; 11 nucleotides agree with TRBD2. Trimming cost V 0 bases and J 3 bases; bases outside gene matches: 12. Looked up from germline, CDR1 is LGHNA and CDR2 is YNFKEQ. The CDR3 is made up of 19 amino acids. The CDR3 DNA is TGTGCCAGCAGCCAAGATTATCAACGGCCTAGCGGGGGGAAAGAGACCCAGTACTTC. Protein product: CASSQDYQRPSGGKETQYF.